This T cell receptor (beta chain) was documented in a study of shared clonotypes between healthy human individuals. Sequencing used immunoSEQ multiplex PCR; TCRdb keeps in-frame clones, though not all of them. The sample records more than 2,000,000 clones, approximately 94% being singletons. There are 18 residues in the CDR3. The junction had 7 bases not matched to a gene; V was cut back by 3 bases and J by 0 bases. Per the germline V gene, CDR1 is SGHDN and CDR2 is FVKESK. The rearrangement uses TRBV14 and TRBJ2-7; TRBD2 matches 14 bases. The clonotype originates from a man younger than 35 in good health. The sample comprised naive CD4+ T cells sorted from blood. The subset is: CD45RA+ positively selected. CDR3 nucleotide sequence: TGTGCCAGCAGCCATCCCGATGGACTAGCGGGAGGCTCCTACGAGCAGTACTTC. It translates to CASSHPDGLAGGSYEQYF. Based on the CDR3 plus reference TRBV14 and TRBJ2-7, the full variable domain is EAGVTQFPSHSVIEKGQTVTLRCDPISGHDNLYWYRRVMGKEIKFLLHFVKESKQDESGMPNNRFLAERTGGTYSTLKVQPAELEDSGVYFCASSHPDGLAGGSYEQYFGPGTRLTVT.